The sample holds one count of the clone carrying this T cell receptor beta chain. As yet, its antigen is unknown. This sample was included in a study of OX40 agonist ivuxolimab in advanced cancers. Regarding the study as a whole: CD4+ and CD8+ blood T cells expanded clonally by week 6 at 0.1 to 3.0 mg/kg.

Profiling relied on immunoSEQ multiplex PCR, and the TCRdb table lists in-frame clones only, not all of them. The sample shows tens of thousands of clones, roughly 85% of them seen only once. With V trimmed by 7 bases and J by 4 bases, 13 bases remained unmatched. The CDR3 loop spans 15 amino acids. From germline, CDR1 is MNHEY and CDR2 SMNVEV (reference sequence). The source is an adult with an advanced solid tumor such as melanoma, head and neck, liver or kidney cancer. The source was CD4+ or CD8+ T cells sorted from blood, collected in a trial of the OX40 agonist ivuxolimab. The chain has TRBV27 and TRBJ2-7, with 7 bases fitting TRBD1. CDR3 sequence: CASKGAALGAYEQYF. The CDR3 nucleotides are TGTGCCAGCAAGGGGGCGGCCTTAGGGGCTTACGAGCAGTACTTC.